The following is a T cell receptor (beta chain) sequence with its context. This sample was taken from a study of immune cell composition in non-small cell lung cancer. The CDR3 has 14 residues. CDR1 is MNHEY and CDR2 is SVGAGI in the germline V gene. The J segment lost 4 bases and the V segment lost 7 bases, leaving 10 bases of the junction unmatched. Data came from immunoSEQ multiplex PCR; TCRdb stores just in-frame clones and leaves some out. The table lists about 10,000 clones, around 62% of them singletons. The TCR sequence derives from a human donor with non-small cell lung cancer. V usage is TRBV6-5 and J usage is TRBJ2-7; TRBD1 matches at 7 bases. The specimen was lung tumor tissue. Here the CDR3 DNA reads TGTGCCAGCAACCGACAGGGCACGGAATACGAGCAGTACTTC. Translating it yields CASNRQGTEYEQYF.